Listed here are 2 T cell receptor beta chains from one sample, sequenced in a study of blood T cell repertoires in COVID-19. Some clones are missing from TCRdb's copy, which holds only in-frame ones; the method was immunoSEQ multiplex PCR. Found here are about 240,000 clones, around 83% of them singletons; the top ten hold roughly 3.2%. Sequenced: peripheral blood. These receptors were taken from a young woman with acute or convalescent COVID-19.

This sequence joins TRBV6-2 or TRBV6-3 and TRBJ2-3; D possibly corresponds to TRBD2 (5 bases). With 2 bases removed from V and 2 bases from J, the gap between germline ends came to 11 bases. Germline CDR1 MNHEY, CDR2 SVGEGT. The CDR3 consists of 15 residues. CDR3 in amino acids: CASSYAAVVTDTQYF. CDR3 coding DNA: TGTGCCAGCAGTTACGCAGCGGTGGTCACAGATACGCAGTATTTT.

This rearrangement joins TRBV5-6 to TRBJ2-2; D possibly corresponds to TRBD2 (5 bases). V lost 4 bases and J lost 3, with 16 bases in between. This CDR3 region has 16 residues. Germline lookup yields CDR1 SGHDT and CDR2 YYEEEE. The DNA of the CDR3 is TGTGCCAGCAGCCCCACGTGGGGAGAAGACACCGGGGAGCTGTTTTTT. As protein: CASSPTWGEDTGELFF.